A single sample is the source of the 29 T cell receptor beta chains below, sequenced in a study of a mutant IDH1 vaccine in newly diagnosed glioma. Time point given: baseline, week 1 (first vaccination visit). Treatment here: pre-vaccination baseline after standard-of-care therapy. Measured with immunoSEQ multiplex PCR; TCRdb has only the in-frame clones, and not every one. Counted here are 80,000 to 100,000 clones, about 80% occurring once; the ten biggest clones make up 5.3%. The sequences come from PBMCs, collected from a glioma patient treated with radiotherapy, temozolomide or both. The origin of the receptors is a man in his forties or fifties with glioma. Some clones in this sample may be carry-over from other donors' samples.

Comments on this clone: An end of the junction does not agree with germline; a read error may underlie this. V is TRBV6-6 and J is TRBJ2-2, with 8 bases identical to TRBD1. The CDR3 contains 13 residues. Per the germline V gene, CDR1 is MNHNY and CDR2 is SVGAGI (reference sequence). The CDR3 protein is CASNRGNAGELFF. The CDR3 DNA reads TGTGCCAGCAACAGGGGGAACGCCGGGGAGCTGTTTTTT.

This clone has more than one count but fewer than ten. The genes are TRBV9 and TRBJ1-6; a possible D gene is TRBD1 (6 bases). V lost 2 bases and J 5 bases, leaving 11 bases between the germline ends. Germline V gives CDR1 SGDLS, CDR2 YYNGEE. There are 15 residues in the CDR3. The CDR3 is CASSVGGADNSPLHF. The CDR3 DNA reads as TGTGCCAGCAGCGTTGGGGGGGCGGATAATTCACCCCTCCACTTT.

The chain uses TRBV13 and TRBJ2-5; D is perhaps TRBD2 (6 bases). Germline CDR1 PRHDT, CDR2 FYEKMQ (reference sequence). V dropped 2 bases and J dropped 2 bases, with 9 bases sitting between them. The CDR3 consists of 14 residues. CDR3 region: CASSLYRGQETQYF. The CDR3 region has the DNA TGTGCCAGCAGCTTATACCGGGGGCAAGAGACCCAGTACTTC. The full variable domain, completed using reference TRBV13 and TRBJ2-5, is AAGVIQSPRHLIKEKRETATLKCYPIPRHDTVYWYQQGPGQDPQFLISFYEKMQSDKGSIPDRFSAQQFSDYHSELNMSSLELGDSALYFCASSLYRGQETQYFGPGTRLLVL.

This chain joins TRBV30 and TRBJ1-3; D is possibly TRBD1 (5 bases). Trimming stripped 5 bases from V and 1 base from J, with 9 bases between. CDR1 is GTSNPN and CDR2 is SVGIG in the germline V gene (reference sequence). The CDR3 runs to 13 residues. CDR3 in DNA: TGTGCCTGGGGCACAGGTTCTGGAAACACCATATATTTT. This sequence encodes CAWGTGSGNTIYF.

This clone occurred once. This sequence joins TRBV7-9 and TRBJ1-2; D unresolved. The V end was cut by 1 base, the J end by 7 bases, with 13 bases between. This CDR3 has 14 amino acids. The germline gives CDR1 SEHNR, CDR2 FQNEAQ (reference sequence). Here the CDR3 DNA reads TGTGCCAGCAGCTTAGAGCGGGGTGGGCCTGGCTACACCTTC. Protein: CASSLERGGPGYTF.

This clone was counted between two and nine times. The gene calls are TRBV15 and TRBJ2-7; 7 bases are a match to TRBD1. The CDR3 totals 13 residues. Unmatched junction bases numbered 6, after V lost 3 bases and J lost 7 bases. Germline CDR1 LNHNV, CDR2 YYDKDF (reference sequence). This chain's CDR3 is CATSSIGGEEQYF. CDR3 sequence (DNA): TGTGCCACCAGCAGTATAGGGGGCGAAGAGCAGTACTTC.

The chain uses TRBV15 and TRBJ1-1; D might be TRBD1 (5 bases). The germline V gene encodes CDR1 LNHNV and CDR2 YYDKDF (reference sequence). This CDR3 spans 14 amino acids. Trimming removed 5 bases from V and 3 bases from J, with 13 bases in between. This CDR3 is CATSDGTEHTEAFF. The CDR3 nucleotides are TGTGCCACCAGCGATGGGACGGAGCACACTGAAGCTTTCTTT.

The CDR3: CASSSRGLGNTIYF. CDR3 bases: TGTGCCAGCAGCTCTAGGGGGCTTGGAAACACCATATATTTT. The J gene is TRBJ1-3, the V gene TRBV7-6, with 7 bases that match TRBD1. With V trimmed by 4 bases and J by 3 bases, 3 bases remained unmatched. The CDR3 sequence is 14 residues long. Looked up from germline, CDR1 is SGHVS and CDR2 is FNYEAQ.

The chain employs TRBV6-1 and TRBJ1-4, with 10 bases lining up with TRBD1. CDR1 is MNHNS and CDR2 is SASEGT in the germline V gene. J lost 0 bases, V lost 2 bases, and 3 bases had no gene match. CDR3 size: 17 residues. This CDR3 reads CASSEWGQGSTNEKLFF. CDR3 coding DNA: TGTGCCAGCAGTGAATGGGGACAGGGGTCAACTAATGAAAAACTGTTTTTT.

CDR3 sequence reads: CASRLGTGGDEQFF. The CDR3 DNA reads TGTGCCAGCAGACTCGGGACAGGTGGCGATGAGCAGTTCTTC. This chain joins TRBV6-1 and TRBJ2-1; 8 bases match TRBD1. The junction had 9 bases not matched to a gene; V was cut back by 6 bases and J by 8 bases. CDR1 is MNHNS, CDR2 SASEGT, per germline. The CDR3 covers 14 residues.

The DNA for the CDR3 is TGTGCCAGCAGTTACGAGGTTCGGCCAAACAATGAGCAGTTCTTC. Encoded protein: CASSYEVRPNNEQFF. The rearrangement uses TRBV6-5 and TRBJ2-1; no definite D call. This CDR3 comprises 15 residues. The V end was cut by 2 bases, the J end by 5 bases, with 13 bases between. The germline V gene encodes CDR1 MNHEY and CDR2 SVGAGI.

This clone has more than one count but fewer than ten. The CDR3 nucleotides are TGTGCCAGCTCCCCGGGCCGGTACCTTGCTTTCTTT. This translates into CASSPGRYLAFF. V usage is TRBV14 and J usage is TRBJ1-1; D unclear. The CDR3 has 12 residues. Trimming pared 8 bases from V and 11 bases from J, leaving 18 bases between. Germline lookup yields CDR1 SGHDN and CDR2 FVKESK.

This clone occurred a few times. The chain combines TRBV2 with TRBJ2-7; D uncertain. From germline, CDR1 is SNHLY and CDR2 FYNNEI. CDR3 length equals 11 residues. Deletions cut 6 bases from V and 2 bases from J, with 5 bases between. The DNA for the CDR3 is TGTGCCAGCAGCCCAACCTACGAGCAGTACTTC. It encodes CASSPTYEQYF. The whole variable domain, filled in from reference TRBV2 and TRBJ2-7, reads EPEVTQTPSHQVTQMGQEVILRCVPISNHLYFYWYRQILGQKVEFLVSFYNNEISEKSEIFDDQFSVERPDGSNFTLKIRSTKLEDSAMYFCASSPTYEQYFGPGTRLTVT.

The chain combines TRBV6-5 with TRBJ1-2, with D hard to call. Trimming cost V 5 bases and J 4 bases, with 17 bases left between them. The CDR3 contains 15 residues. Germline CDR1 reads MNHEY; CDR2 reads SVGAGI. The CDR3 region has the DNA TGTGCCAGCAGTCAGCCCCGGCAGATCGGCTATGGCTACACCTTC. The encoded protein is CASSQPRQIGYGYTF.

The chain uses TRBV19 and TRBJ2-6, with 9 bases lining up with TRBD1. The CDR3 runs to 17 residues. Germline trimming cut 3 bases from V and 1 base from J; bases unmatched to any gene: 4. Germline assignment: CDR1 LNHDA and CDR2 SQIVND (reference sequence). The CDR3 here is CASSIGTGLSGANVLTF. The DNA of the CDR3 is TGTGCCAGTAGTATTGGGACAGGGCTGTCTGGGGCCAACGTCCTGACTTTC.

This chain links TRBV30 with TRBJ1-2; TRBD1 agrees at 7 bases. CDR3 length equals 14 residues. The germline V gene encodes CDR1 GTSNPN and CDR2 SVGIG (reference sequence). Germline trimming cut 2 bases from V and 3 bases from J; bases unmatched to any gene: 6. This CDR3 reads CAWSRWDSDYGYTF. The CDR3 DNA follows: TGTGCCTGGAGTCGTTGGGACAGCGACTATGGCTACACCTTC.

The chain links TRBV19 to TRBJ1-1; D is possibly TRBD1 (5 bases). The CDR3 totals 15 residues. The germline V gene has CDR1 LNHDA and CDR2 SQIVND (reference sequence). V lost 1 base and J lost 2, with 11 bases in between. This CDR3 is CASSIGRGTNTEAFF. Written as DNA, the CDR3 is TGTGCCAGTAGTATAGGTCGGGGGACCAACACTGAAGCTTTCTTT. Looking up the rest from reference TRBV19 and TRBJ1-1 gives the full variable domain: DGGITQSPKYLFRKEGQNVTLSCEQNLNHDAMYWYRQDPGQGLRLIYYSQIVNDFQKGDIAEGYSVSREKKESFPLTVTSAQKNPTAFYLCASSIGRGTNTEAFFGQGTRLTVV.

The chain uses TRBV18 and TRBJ2-3, with 9 bases matching TRBD2. V shed 5 bases, J shed 2 bases, and the junction held 8 bases outside the gene matches. There are 16 residues in the CDR3. Germline values: CDR1 KGHSH, CDR2 LQKENI. CDR3 loop: CASSSYSGGLTDTQYF. DNA for the CDR3: TGTGCCAGCTCATCATATAGCGGGGGACTCACAGATACGCAGTATTTT.

In its sample, this clone was seen once. The chain combines TRBV30 with TRBJ1-6, with 8 bases lining up with TRBD1. J gave up 5 bases and V 7 bases, and 4 bases lay outside the gene matches. Germline CDR1 and CDR2: GTSNPN and SVGIG (reference sequence). The CDR3 sequence is 13 residues long. The CDR3 DNA sequence: TGTGCCTTCCGGGACAGGCATAATTCACCCCTCCACTTT. Translating it yields CAFRDRHNSPLHF.

The J gene is TRBJ2-1, the V gene TRBV9; D is undetermined. Looked up from germline, CDR1 is SGDLS and CDR2 is YYNGEE. V lost 0 bases and J 3 bases, leaving 10 bases between the germline ends. The CDR3 is made up of 15 amino acids. The CDR3 is CASSVGGDLYNEQFF. DNA of the CDR3: TGTGCCAGCAGCGTAGGGGGTGACCTCTACAATGAGCAGTTCTTC. The full variable domain, its missing parts supplied by reference TRBV9 and TRBJ2-1, is DSGVTQTPKHLITATGQRVTLRCSPRSGDLSVYWYQQSLDQGLQFLIQYYNGEERAKGNILERFSAQQFPDLHSELNLSSLELGDSALYFCASSVGGDLYNEQFFGPGTRLTVL.

This clone was seen just once. This sequence joins TRBV5-6 and TRBJ2-2; D gene ambiguous. Trimming shortened V by 1 base and J by 2 bases, and 3 bases separated the two germline ends. CDR3 length: 13 amino acids. CDR1 SGHDT and CDR2 YYEEEE come from the germline V gene. The CDR3 nucleotides are TGTGCCAGCAGCTTGCCCAACACCGGGGAGCTGTTTTTT. Encoded protein: CASSLPNTGELFF.

The chain recombines TRBV14 with TRBJ1-1, with D hard to call. CDR1 and CDR2 from the germline V gene are SGHDN and FVKESK. The germline V and J ends were trimmed by 3 bases and 4 bases, with 9 bases remaining between them. The CDR3 has 13 residues. DNA for the CDR3: TGTGCCAGCAGCCATGAAGGGTTCACTGAAGCTTTCTTT. This codes for CASSHEGFTEAFF. Supplemented by reference TRBV14 and TRBJ1-1, the full variable domain reads EAGVTQFPSHSVIEKGQTVTLRCDPISGHDNLYWYRRVMGKEIKFLLHFVKESKQDESGMPNNRFLAERTGGTYSTLKVQPAELEDSGVYFCASSHEGFTEAFFGQGTRLTVV.

The rearrangement uses TRBV13 and TRBJ2-7; the match to TRBD2 covers 16 bases. Germline trimming cut 5 bases from V and 2 bases from J; bases unmatched to any gene: 6. Germline V gives CDR1 PRHDT, CDR2 FYEKMQ (reference sequence). The CDR3 sequence is 17 residues long. CDR3 sequence: CASSMGTSGGVPYEQYF. CDR3 DNA: TGTGCCAGCAGCATGGGGACTAGCGGGGGGGTCCCCTACGAGCAGTACTTC.

This clone was seen a few times. V gene TRBV18 combines with J gene TRBJ1-4; 7 bases match TRBD1. The CDR3 is 15 residues long. Germline CDR1 and CDR2: KGHSH and LQKENI. Unmatched junction bases numbered 7, after V lost 4 bases and J lost 5 bases. DNA for the CDR3: TGTGCCAGCTCACTACAGGGGATAAGGAATGAAAAACTGTTTTTT. Translation: CASSLQGIRNEKLFF. The variable domain in full, with the rest retrieved from reference TRBV18 and TRBJ1-4, is NAGVMQNPRHLVRRRGQEARLRCSPMKGHSHVYWYRQLPEEGLKFMVYLQKENIIDESGMPKERFSAEFPKEGPSILRIQQVVRGDSAAYFCASSLQGIRNEKLFFGSGTQLSVL.

V is TRBV20-1 and J is TRBJ1-4; D is possibly TRBD1 (5 bases). The CDR3 has 11 residues. Germline values: CDR1 DFQATT, CDR2 SNEGSKA (reference sequence). DNA of the CDR3: TGCGGGATCGGGGCCGGAGAAAAACTGTTTTTT. It codes for CGIGAGEKLFF.

This clone was observed a few times. At the DNA level, this CDR3 is encoded by other sequences in the same sample as well. The chain joins TRBV5-1 to TRBJ1-2; D not resolved. The germline CDR1 and CDR2 sequences are SGHRS and YFSETQ. Trimming removed 0 bases from V and 4 bases from J, with 7 bases in between. There are 13 residues in the CDR3. The CDR3 nucleotides read TGCGCCAGCAGCTTGGACGGCCTCTATGGCTACACCTTC. It is translated as CASSLDGLYGYTF.

V usage is TRBV5-1 and J usage is TRBJ1-4; D not resolved. V lost 0 bases and J 7 bases, leaving 10 bases between the germline ends. Germline V gene sequence: CDR1 SGHRS, CDR2 YFSETQ. The CDR3 extends over 14 amino acids. The CDR3 DNA reads TGCGCCAGCAGCTTGGACCCGGAGGGTGAAAAACTGTTTTTT. Translated: CASSLDPEGEKLFF.

J is TRBJ1-6 and V is TRBV7-9, with 7 bases aligning to TRBD1. Germline lookup yields CDR1 SEHNR and CDR2 FQNEAQ (reference sequence). The CDR3 covers 15 residues. V dropped 1 base and J dropped 9; count of bases not matched to a gene: 6. The CDR3 DNA follows: TGTGCCAGCAGCTTAGTGGCAGGGGGTATTTCACCCCTCCACTTT. It specifies CASSLVAGGISPLHF.

V is TRBV10-2 and J is TRBJ1-2; D remains ambiguous. The CDR3 consists of 9 residues. The germline V and J ends were trimmed by 6 bases and 13 bases, with 9 bases remaining between them. Germline loops: CDR1 WSHSY, CDR2 SAAADI. The CDR3 spells CASRRIPTF. The CDR3 nucleotides are TGCGCCAGCAGGAGGATCCCCACCTTC.